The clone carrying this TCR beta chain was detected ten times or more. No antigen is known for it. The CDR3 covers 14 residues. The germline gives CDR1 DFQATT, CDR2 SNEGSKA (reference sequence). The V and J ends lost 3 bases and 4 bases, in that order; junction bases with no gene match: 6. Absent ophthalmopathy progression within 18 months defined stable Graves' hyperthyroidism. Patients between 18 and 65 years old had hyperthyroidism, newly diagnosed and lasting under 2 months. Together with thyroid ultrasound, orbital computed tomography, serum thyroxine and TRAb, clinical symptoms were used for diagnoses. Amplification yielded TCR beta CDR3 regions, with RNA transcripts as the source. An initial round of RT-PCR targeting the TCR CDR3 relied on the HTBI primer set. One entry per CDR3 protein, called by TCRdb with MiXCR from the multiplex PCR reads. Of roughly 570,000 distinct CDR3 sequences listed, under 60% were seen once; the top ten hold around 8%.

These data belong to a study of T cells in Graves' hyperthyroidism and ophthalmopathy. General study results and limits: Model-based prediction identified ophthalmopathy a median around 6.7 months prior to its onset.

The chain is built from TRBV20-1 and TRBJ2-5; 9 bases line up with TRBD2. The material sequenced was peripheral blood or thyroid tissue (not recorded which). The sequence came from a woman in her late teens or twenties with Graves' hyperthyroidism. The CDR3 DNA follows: TGCAGTGCTAGCCTCATAGCGGGAGTAGAGACCCAGTACTTC. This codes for CSASLIAGVETQYF.